This T cell receptor beta chain came from a study of T cell changes during pregnancy in multiple sclerosis. Clones were read by immunoSEQ multiplex PCR, and TCRdb kept only the in-frame ones, dropping some. Among tens of thousands of clones listed, approximately 90% were seen once. This clone was observed a single time. Looked up from germline, CDR1 is LGHNT and CDR2 is FRNRAP. V was trimmed by 1 base and J by 3 bases, leaving 9 bases between them. The CDR3 covers 15 residues. V is TRBV12-5 and J is TRBJ2-2, with TRBD1 as a possible D gene (6 bases). This specimen consisted of CD8+ T cells from peripheral blood mononuclear cells, obtained after pregnancy. This receptor was obtained from a female donor in good health, enrolled as a control in a pregnancy study. The CDR3: CASGLGQAYTGELFF. CDR3 DNA sequence: TGTGCTAGTGGTTTGGGACAGGCGTACACCGGGGAGCTGTTTTTT.